What follows describes a single T cell receptor (beta chain). Its antigen is still unknown. Sequencing used immunoSEQ version 4 in survey mode. Only in-frame clones appear in the TCRdb table, and some are missing; sequencing was by immunoSEQ multiplex PCR. The table lists 25,000 to 35,000 clones, around 82% of them singletons. Cells were stimulated with CMV-infected fibroblast lysates at about 9.4 ug/mL. CD40L-negative CD69-negative CD45RO-high memory CD4+ T cells were sorted as populations depleted of antigen-responding cells. The sample comes from a study of persistence of HIV-infected CD4 T cells. Study as a whole: Suppressive ART had lasted a median of approximately 8 years. Two participants gave one leukapheresis sample; others gave up to about 180 mL blood repeatedly.

Trimming at V came to 0 bases and at J to 1 base, leaving 3 bases not matched to a gene. Germline lookup yields CDR1 SGHRS and CDR2 YFSETQ. CDR3 length equals 16 residues. The chain has TRBV5-1 and TRBJ2-3; 9 bases align to TRBD2. The sequence derives from an adult woman with HIV who was CMV-seropositive. The sample was CD4+ T cells sorted from PBMCs after approximately 19-hour stimulation, taken from a patient who received antiretroviral therapy. CDR3 nucleotides: TGCGCCAGCAGCTTGGAGCCTAGCGGGGGCACAGATACGCAGTATTTT. Translation gives CASSLEPSGGTDTQYF.